The following is a T cell receptor beta chain sequence with its context. Germline values: CDR1 SEHNR, CDR2 FQNEAQ (reference sequence). Trimming removed 3 bases at V and 2 bases at J, with 4 bases between. There are 12 residues in the CDR3. These data originate in a study of technical replicates of blood from several donors. The repertoire was sequenced with immunoSEQ multiplex PCR; TCRdb's copy has only in-frame clones and lacks some. This sample has fewer than 45,000 clones, with roughly 96% found just once. The receptor's source is a human donor in good health. The rearrangement links TRBV7-9 to TRBJ1-1; no reliable D call. Material: T cells isolated from PBMCs. The CDR3 sequence: CASSFYNTEAFF. The DNA of the CDR3 is TGTGCCAGCAGCTTTTATAACACTGAAGCTTTCTTT.